These 15 T cell receptor beta chains originate from one sample sequenced in a study of blood T cell repertoires in COVID-19. The table came from immunoSEQ multiplex PCR; TCRdb's copy has only in-frame clones and leaves some out. The sample records more than 150,000 clones, 90% to 95% being singletons. The sequenced sample was peripheral blood. The receptors were sampled from a man between 45 and 60 years old with acute or convalescent COVID-19.

The rearrangement joins TRBV6-5 to TRBJ2-5, with a tentative D call TRBD2 (5 bases). The germline V gene encodes CDR1 MNHEY and CDR2 SVGAGI. Trimming took off 5 bases at V and 4 bases at J, with 14 bases between the two ends. There are 14 residues in the CDR3. CDR3 sequence: CASSPREGIETQYF. In DNA form, the CDR3 reads TGTGCCAGCAGTCCCCGAGAGGGTATAGAGACCCAGTACTTC.

A remark on this clone: Additional DNA sequences in this sample encode the identical CDR3. The CDR3 reads CASSLGQGGSPLHF. CDR3 DNA sequence: TGCGCCAGCAGCTTGGGACAGGGAGGTTCACCCCTCCACTTT. The chain carries TRBV5-1 and TRBJ1-6; 7 bases are a match to TRBD1. The germline gives CDR1 SGHRS, CDR2 YFSETQ. This CDR3 comprises 14 residues. J was trimmed by 9 bases and V by 0 bases; bases with no gene match: 3.

V is TRBV12-2 and J is TRBJ2-7; the table assigns TRBD1, which was not confirmed against the DNA. TRBV12-2 is annotated as a pseudogene. CDR3 length equals 20 residues. CDR3: CASRLALRTGVTISSYEQYV. The CDR3 DNA reads TGTGCAAGTCGCTTAGCGCTTCGGACAGGGGTGACGATTTCTTCCTACGAGCAGTACGTC.

V gene TRBV7-2 combines with J gene TRBJ2-3; 8 bases match TRBD2. Germline V gene data show CDR1 as SGHTA and CDR2 as FQGNSA. The ends lost 4 bases at V and 3 bases at J; junction bases unmatched: 15. This CDR3 has 18 amino acids. CDR3 bases: TGTGCCAGCAGCTCCGCAGCGGGAGTCGGGGGGAGAACAGATACGCAGTATTTT. Encoded protein: CASSSAAGVGGRTDTQYF.

The chain has TRBV10-3 and TRBJ2-1, with 10 bases aligning to TRBD1. The V segment lost 3 bases and the J segment 5 bases; nucleotides outside the gene matches: 4. Germline lookup yields CDR1 ENHRY and CDR2 SYGVKD. CDR3 length equals 15 residues. CDR3 sequence: CAISDGDRGHNEQFF. For the CDR3, the DNA is TGTGCCATCAGTGACGGGGACAGGGGCCACAATGAGCAGTTCTTC.

This chain links TRBV6-6 with TRBJ2-3, with TRBD2 matching over 10 bases. Germline V gives CDR1 MNHNY, CDR2 SVGAGI (reference sequence). V gave up 1 base and J gave up 10 bases; unmatched junction bases: 11. The CDR3 runs to 16 residues. CDR3 residues: CASSYFPSGGSKAQYF. As DNA, the CDR3 is TGTGCCAGCAGTTACTTCCCTAGCGGGGGTTCCAAAGCGCAGTATTTT.

The chain is built from TRBV2 and TRBJ2-5, with 10 positions matching TRBD1. There are 15 residues in the CDR3. Per the germline V gene, CDR1 is SNHLY and CDR2 is FYNNEI. Trimming took 4 bases from V and 5 from J; bases not matched to a gene: 7. Written as DNA, the CDR3 is TGTGCCAGCAGTGGGGGGGACAGGGGAGTCGAGACCCAGTACTTC. This codes for CASSGGDRGVETQYF.

This clone was observed once. V usage is TRBV6-5 and J usage is TRBJ2-1; 12 bases line up with TRBD2. Germline V CDR1 and CDR2: MNHEY, SVGAGI. V trimming: 2 bases; J trimming: 7 bases; junction bases outside the gene matches: 6. The CDR3 is 16 amino acids. CDR3 coding DNA: TGTGCCAGCAGTTACCTAGCGGGGGGGCTAGAGAATGAGCAGTTCTTC. Translating it yields CASSYLAGGLENEQFF.

The chain has TRBV19 and TRBJ1-5; possibly TRBD1 for D (5 bases). V dropped 7 bases and J dropped 7 bases, with 11 bases sitting between them. The germline V gene has CDR1 LNHDA and CDR2 SQIVND (reference sequence). The CDR3 is made up of 12 amino acids. CDR3 nucleotides: TGTGCCAGTACCGACAGTTACCAGCCCCAGCATTTT. It codes for CASTDSYQPQHF.

The rearrangement links TRBV4-1 to TRBJ1-5; D is unclear. The CDR3 is made up of 16 amino acids. CDR1 and CDR2 from the germline V gene are MGHRA and YSYEKL. Between the trimmed V and J ends, which lost 1 base and 2 bases, there was a span of 12 bases. In nucleotides, the CDR3 is TGCGCCAGCAGCCAAGCCCCCGGGGTTGGCAATCAGCCCCAGCATTTT. Encoded protein: CASSQAPGVGNQPQHF.

The rearrangement links TRBV28 to TRBJ1-1; D perhaps matches TRBD1 (5 bases). This CDR3 is built from 14 residues. V was shortened by 8 bases and J by 1 base, with 14 bases between the two germline ends. Germline CDR1 reads MDHEN; CDR2 reads SYDVKM. The CDR3 coding sequence is TGTGCCAGCGAAAGATTGGGGGGGAACACTGAAGCTTTCTTT. It encodes CASERLGGNTEAFF.

The genes are TRBV12-5 and TRBJ2-1; weak D call: TRBD2 (5 bases). V was shortened by 1 base and J by 0 bases, with 13 bases between the two germline ends. The CDR3 has 17 amino acids. The germline V gene has CDR1 LGHNT and CDR2 FRNRAP. The CDR3: CASGLGPHRGSYNEQFF. DNA of the CDR3: TGTGCTAGTGGTTTGGGTCCTCACCGGGGCTCCTACAATGAGCAGTTCTTC.

This clone was counted a single time. This chain links TRBV10-1 with TRBJ2-3; D uncertain. CDR3 length: 18 residues. With 0 bases removed from V and 2 bases from J, the gap between germline ends came to 18 bases. CDR1 and CDR2 from the germline V gene are WNHNN and SYGVQD (reference sequence). In DNA form, the CDR3 reads TGCGCCAGCAGTGAGTCGTTGGCCGAGACAAGACACACAGATACGCAGTATTTT. Encoded protein: CASSESLAETRHTDTQYF.

V and J are TRBV10-3 and TRBJ1-3; 7 bases agree with TRBD1. CDR1 ENHRY and CDR2 SYGVKD come from the germline V gene. Unmatched junction bases numbered 9, after V lost 2 bases and J lost 2 bases. This CDR3 has 17 amino acids. CDR3 in amino acids: CAISERDSLQPGNTIYF. The CDR3 nucleotides are TGTGCCATCAGTGAGAGGGACAGCTTACAACCTGGAAACACCATATATTTT.

The V gene is TRBV6-6, the J gene TRBJ2-1; 7 bases are shared with TRBD1. The CDR3 totals 15 residues. V dropped 6 bases and J dropped 0; count of bases not matched to a gene: 5. Germline CDR1 reads MNHNY; CDR2 reads SVGAGI (reference sequence). The CDR3 DNA sequence: TGTGCCAGCAGCCATACAGGGGACTCCTACAATGAGCAGTTCTTC. This sequence encodes CASSHTGDSYNEQFF.